These T cell receptor beta chains were read from a single sample in a study of T cell responses to AZD1222 COVID-19 vaccine. Here immunoSEQ multiplex PCR was the method, and the copy in TCRdb shows in-frame clones only, minus some. The sample carries 99,000 or so clones, around 89% recorded once. Sequences were derived from peripheral blood, sampled on day 0 of AZD1222 vaccination. The receptors come from an adult in good health. Each CDR3 is given with its conserved first and last residue. D genes are given only for firm matches. A row's size may be missing; if present it is once, few, many or a size class.

d_call: .
j_call: TRBJ1-5
clone_size: .
v_call: TRBV2
cdr3_nt: TGTGCCAGCAGTGACACAGGGACTGGCAATCAGCCCCAGCATTTT
cdr3_aa: CASSDTGTGNQPQHF

d_call: .
j_call: TRBJ1-1
clone_size: .
v_call: TRBV11-2
cdr3_nt: TGTGCCAGCAGCCGCGAATCGGGCACTGAAGCTTTCTTT
cdr3_aa: CASSRESGTEAFF

d_call: .
j_call: TRBJ1-5
clone_size: .
v_call: TRBV5-6
cdr3_nt: TGTGCCAGCAGCTGCTGGCAGCCCCAGCATTTT
cdr3_aa: CASSCWQPQHF

d_call: TRBD2
j_call: TRBJ2-2
clone_size: few
v_call: TRBV7-9
cdr3_nt: TGTGCCAGCAGTCAAGTTTGGGAGGGGACCGGGGAGCTGTTTTTT
cdr3_aa: CASSQVWEGTGELFF

d_call: TRBD1
j_call: TRBJ1-6
clone_size: .
v_call: TRBV6-5
cdr3_nt: TGTGCCAGCACCACAGGGGACAGTCGGTCCCTCCACTTT
cdr3_aa: CASTTGDSRSLHF

d_call: .
j_call: TRBJ2-2
clone_size: few
v_call: TRBV29-1
cdr3_nt: TGCAGCGTTGGCAGGAGTGACACCGGGGAGCTGTTTTTT
cdr3_aa: CSVGRSDTGELFF

d_call: .
j_call: TRBJ1-2
clone_size: .
v_call: TRBV10-3
cdr3_nt: TGTGCCATCAGTGAAAGGCGGGGGGTTTACGGCTACACCTTC
cdr3_aa: CAISERRGVYGYTF

d_call: .
j_call: TRBJ2-3
clone_size: .
v_call: TRBV11-1
cdr3_nt: TGTGCCAGCAGCCCCTCAATTGGCACAGATACGCAGTATTTT
cdr3_aa: CASSPSIGTDTQYF

d_call: .
j_call: TRBJ1-5
clone_size: .
v_call: TRBV28
cdr3_nt: TGTGCCAGCAGGAGAATCCAGGGGAATAGCAATCAGCCCCAGCATTTT
cdr3_aa: CASRRIQGNSNQPQHF

d_call: TRBD1
j_call: TRBJ2-1
clone_size: .
v_call: TRBV6-5
cdr3_nt: TGTGCCAGCAGAGGACAGGGGGAGGGCTACAATGAGCAGTTCTTC
cdr3_aa: CASRGQGEGYNEQFF

d_call: .
j_call: TRBJ2-1
clone_size: .
v_call: TRBV5-5
cdr3_nt: TGTGCCAGCAGCCCAGGACTGGCAAGGCAGTTCTTC
cdr3_aa: CASSPGLARQFF

d_call: TRBD1
j_call: TRBJ2-7
clone_size: once
v_call: TRBV6-2/TRBV6-3
cdr3_nt: TGTGCCAGCAGTAACCGGGACAGGGGCTCCTACGAGCAGTACTTC
cdr3_aa: CASSNRDRGSYEQYF

d_call: .
j_call: TRBJ1-2
clone_size: .
v_call: TRBV6-5
cdr3_nt: TGTGCCAGCAGTACCCGAGCCCCAGGGGCTGGCTACACCTTC
cdr3_aa: CASSTRAPGAGYTF

d_call: TRBD1
j_call: TRBJ2-2
clone_size: .
v_call: TRBV5-1
cdr3_nt: TGCGCCAGCAGCTTGGATCCCGGGACAGGGACCGGGGAGCTGTTTTTT
cdr3_aa: CASSLDPGTGTGELFF

d_call: .
j_call: TRBJ2-1
clone_size: .
v_call: TRBV28
cdr3_nt: TGTGCCAGCAGCGCTACCTGGGGGAGTTACAATGAGCAGTTCTTC
cdr3_aa: CASSATWGSYNEQFF

d_call: .
j_call: TRBJ1-4
clone_size: once
v_call: TRBV28
cdr3_nt: TGTGCCAGCAGTTTATGGGAGGGTGGGGAAAAACTGTTTTTT
cdr3_aa: CASSLWEGGEKLFF

d_call: TRBD1
j_call: TRBJ1-4
clone_size: .
v_call: TRBV4-3
cdr3_nt: TGCGCCAGCAGCCAAGCAGGGGGCATGGATGAAAAACTGTTTTTT
cdr3_aa: CASSQAGGMDEKLFF

d_call: .
j_call: TRBJ2-1
clone_size: once
v_call: TRBV28
cdr3_nt: TGTGCCAGCAGTTTGGTGGGGTTAACCTGGGGGTCCAATGAGCAGTTCTTC
cdr3_aa: CASSLVGLTWGSNEQFF

d_call: TRBD1
j_call: TRBJ2-1
clone_size: .
v_call: TRBV14
cdr3_nt: TGTGCCAGCAGCCCGGACAGGGTGGCTGAGCAGTTCTTC
cdr3_aa: CASSPDRVAEQFF

d_call: .
j_call: TRBJ2-5
clone_size: .
v_call: TRBV3-1/TRBV3-2
cdr3_nt: TGTGCCAGCAGCCAAGAGCCCCGCCTAGGAGGAGTGGAGACCCAGTACTTC
cdr3_aa: CASSQEPRLGGVETQYF